This entry describes one T cell receptor (beta chain). Through a sample-barcoded 5' primer and a J-beta primer mix, a second PCR was run for about 7 to 12 cycles. TCRdb used MiXCR to reprocess the 5' RACE reads, holding one entry per CDR3 protein. Among 800,000 to 1,300,000 distinct CDR3 sequences listed, roughly a quarter were seen once. This record belongs to a study of blood T cells in healthy people across ages. The J segment lost 6 bases and the V segment lost 1 base, leaving 1 base of the junction unmatched. This CDR3 has 13 residues. In germline, CDR1 is KGHSH, CDR2 LQKENI. The same sample was also studied in work on T cells of mothers and their children. As that report states: In the second PCR, M1S primer introduced barcodes and 2-4 random bases. There was no detection of any persistent microchimeric T cell clones.

The chain combines TRBV18 with TRBJ1-1; TRBD1 agrees at 8 bases. The source material was blood. The TCR comes from a girl aged 2-15 years in good health. The chain's CDR3 is CASSPRTGSEAFF. The CDR3 bases are TGTGCCAGCTCACCACGGACAGGGTCTGAAGCTTTCTTT.